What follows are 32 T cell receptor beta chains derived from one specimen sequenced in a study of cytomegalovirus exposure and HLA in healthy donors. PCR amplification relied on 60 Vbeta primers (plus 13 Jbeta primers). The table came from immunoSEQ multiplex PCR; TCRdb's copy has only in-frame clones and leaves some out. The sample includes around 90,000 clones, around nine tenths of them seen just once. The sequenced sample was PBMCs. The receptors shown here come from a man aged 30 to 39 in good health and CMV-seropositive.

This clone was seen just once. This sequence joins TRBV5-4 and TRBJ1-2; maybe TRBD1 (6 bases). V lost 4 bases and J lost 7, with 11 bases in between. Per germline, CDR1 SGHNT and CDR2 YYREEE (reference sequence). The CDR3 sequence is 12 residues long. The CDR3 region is CASSSLGAGYTF. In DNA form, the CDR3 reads TGTGCCAGCAGCAGCCTGGGGGCTGGCTACACCTTC. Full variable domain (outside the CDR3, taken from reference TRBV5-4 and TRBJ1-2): ETGVTQSPTHLIKTRGQQVTLRCSSQSGHNTVSWYQQALGQGPQFIFQYYREEENGRGNFPPRFSGLQFPNYSSELNVNALELDDSALYLCASSSLGAGYTFGSGTRLTVV.

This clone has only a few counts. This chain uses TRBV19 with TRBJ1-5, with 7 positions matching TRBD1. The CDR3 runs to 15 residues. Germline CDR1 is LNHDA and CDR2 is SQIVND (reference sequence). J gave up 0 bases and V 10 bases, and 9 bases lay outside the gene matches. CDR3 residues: CATVQQGNSNQPQHF. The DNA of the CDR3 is TGTGCCACCGTACAACAGGGGAATAGCAATCAGCCCCAGCATTTT. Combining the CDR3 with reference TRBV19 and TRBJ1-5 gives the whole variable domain DGGITQSPKYLFRKEGQNVTLSCEQNLNHDAMYWYRQDPGQGLRLIYYSQIVNDFQKGDIAEGYSVSREKKESFPLTVTSAQKNPTAFYLCATVQQGNSNQPQHFGDGTRLSIL.

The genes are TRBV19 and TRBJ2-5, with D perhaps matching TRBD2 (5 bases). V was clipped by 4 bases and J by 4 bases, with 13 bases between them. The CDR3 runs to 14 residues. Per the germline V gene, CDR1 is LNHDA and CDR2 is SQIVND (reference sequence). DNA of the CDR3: TGTGCCAGTAGTACCCGGACCGAGGGAGAGACCCAGTACTTC. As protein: CASSTRTEGETQYF.

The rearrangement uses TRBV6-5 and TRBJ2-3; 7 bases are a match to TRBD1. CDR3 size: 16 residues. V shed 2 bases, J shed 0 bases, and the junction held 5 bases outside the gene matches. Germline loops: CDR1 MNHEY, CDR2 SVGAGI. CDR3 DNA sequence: TGTGCCAGCAGTTACCTCCGGACAGGTAGCACAGATACGCAGTATTTT. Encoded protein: CASSYLRTGSTDTQYF.

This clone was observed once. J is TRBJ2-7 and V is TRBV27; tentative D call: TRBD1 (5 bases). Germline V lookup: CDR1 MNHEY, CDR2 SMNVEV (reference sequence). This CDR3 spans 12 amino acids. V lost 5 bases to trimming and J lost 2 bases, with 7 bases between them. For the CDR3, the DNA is TGTGCCAGCAGTGACAGACCCTACGAGCAGTACTTC. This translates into CASSDRPYEQYF.

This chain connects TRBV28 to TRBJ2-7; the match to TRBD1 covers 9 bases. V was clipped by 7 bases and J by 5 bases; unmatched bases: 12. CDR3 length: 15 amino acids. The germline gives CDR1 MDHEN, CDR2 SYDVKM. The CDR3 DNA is TGTGCCAGCAACACACCCGGGACAGGGTTTCACGAGCAGTACTTC. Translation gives CASNTPGTGFHEQYF.

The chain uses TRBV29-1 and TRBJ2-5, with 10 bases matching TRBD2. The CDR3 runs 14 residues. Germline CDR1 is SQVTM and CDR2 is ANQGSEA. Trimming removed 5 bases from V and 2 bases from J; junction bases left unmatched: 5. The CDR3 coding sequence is TGCAGCGTTACGAGACTAGCGGGTCAAGAGACCCAGTACTTC. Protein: CSVTRLAGQETQYF.

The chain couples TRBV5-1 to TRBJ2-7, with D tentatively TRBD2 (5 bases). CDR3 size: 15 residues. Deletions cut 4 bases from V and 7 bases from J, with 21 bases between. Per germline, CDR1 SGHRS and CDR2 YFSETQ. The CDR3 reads CASSPPRGSLEEQYF. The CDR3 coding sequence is TGCGCCAGCAGCCCCCCCCGGGGATCATTAGAGGAGCAGTACTTC.

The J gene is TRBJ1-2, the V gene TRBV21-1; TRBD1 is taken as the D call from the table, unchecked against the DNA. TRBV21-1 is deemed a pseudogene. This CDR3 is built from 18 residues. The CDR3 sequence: CASSKVGGQGVSTAGYTF. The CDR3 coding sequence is TGTGCCAGCAGCAAAGTCGGGGGACAGGGAGTCTCAACGGCTGGCTACACCTTC.

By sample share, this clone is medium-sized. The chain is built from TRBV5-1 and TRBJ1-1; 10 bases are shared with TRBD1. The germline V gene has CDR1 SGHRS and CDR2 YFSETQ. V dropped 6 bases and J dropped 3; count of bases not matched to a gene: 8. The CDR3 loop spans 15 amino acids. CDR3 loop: CASNILGTGDTEAFF. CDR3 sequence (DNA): TGCGCCAGCAACATTCTAGGGACAGGGGACACTGAAGCTTTCTTT.

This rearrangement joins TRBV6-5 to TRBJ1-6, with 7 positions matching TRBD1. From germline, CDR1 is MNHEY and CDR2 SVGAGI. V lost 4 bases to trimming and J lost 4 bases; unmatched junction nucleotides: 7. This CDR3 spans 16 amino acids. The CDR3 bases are TGTGCCAGCAGTTCCACCGGACAGGTTTATAATTCACCCCTCCACTTT. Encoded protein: CASSSTGQVYNSPLHF.

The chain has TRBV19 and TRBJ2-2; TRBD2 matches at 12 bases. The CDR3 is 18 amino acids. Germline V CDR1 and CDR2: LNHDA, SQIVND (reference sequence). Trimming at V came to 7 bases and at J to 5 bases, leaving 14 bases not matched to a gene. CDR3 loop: CASNGLAGPGPGTGELFF. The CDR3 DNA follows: TGTGCCAGTAACGGACTAGCGGGACCCGGACCCGGGACCGGGGAGCTGTTTTTT.

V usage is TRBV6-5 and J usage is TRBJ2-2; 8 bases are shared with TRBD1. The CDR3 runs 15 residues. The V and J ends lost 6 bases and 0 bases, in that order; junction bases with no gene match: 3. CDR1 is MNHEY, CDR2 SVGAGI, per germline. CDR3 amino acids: CASRRTGTNTGELFF. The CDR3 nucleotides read TGTGCCAGCAGACGGACAGGGACGAACACCGGGGAGCTGTTTTTT.

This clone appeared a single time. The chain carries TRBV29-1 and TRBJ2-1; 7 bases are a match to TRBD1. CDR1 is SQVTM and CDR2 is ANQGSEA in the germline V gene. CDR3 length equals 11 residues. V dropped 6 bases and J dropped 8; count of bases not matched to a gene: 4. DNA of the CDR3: TGCAGCGTCGGACAGGCCCATGAGCAGTTCTTC. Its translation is CSVGQAHEQFF.

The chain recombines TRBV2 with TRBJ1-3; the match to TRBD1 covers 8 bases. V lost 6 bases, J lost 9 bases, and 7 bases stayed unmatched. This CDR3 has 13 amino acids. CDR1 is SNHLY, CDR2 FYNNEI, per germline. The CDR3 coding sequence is TGTGCCAGCAGGCAGGACAGGGCGATCACCATATATTTT. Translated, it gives CASRQDRAITIYF. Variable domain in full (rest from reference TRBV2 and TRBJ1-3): EPEVTQTPSHQVTQMGQEVILRCVPISNHLYFYWYRQILGQKVEFLVSFYNNEISEKSEIFDDQFSVERPDGSNFTLKIRSTKLEDSAMYFCASRQDRAITIYFGEGSWLTVV.

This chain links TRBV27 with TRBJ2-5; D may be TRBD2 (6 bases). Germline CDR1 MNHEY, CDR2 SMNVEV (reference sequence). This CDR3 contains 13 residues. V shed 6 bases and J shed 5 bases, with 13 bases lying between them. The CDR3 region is CASRTGVEETQYF. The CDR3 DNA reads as TGTGCCAGCAGAACGGGAGTCGAGGAGACCCAGTACTTC.

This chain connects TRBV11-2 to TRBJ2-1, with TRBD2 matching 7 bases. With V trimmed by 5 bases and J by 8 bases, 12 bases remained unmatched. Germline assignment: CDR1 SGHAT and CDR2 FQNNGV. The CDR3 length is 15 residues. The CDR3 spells CASSDHPGLTYEQFF. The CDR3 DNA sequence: TGTGCCAGCAGCGATCATCCGGGACTAACCTATGAGCAGTTCTTC.

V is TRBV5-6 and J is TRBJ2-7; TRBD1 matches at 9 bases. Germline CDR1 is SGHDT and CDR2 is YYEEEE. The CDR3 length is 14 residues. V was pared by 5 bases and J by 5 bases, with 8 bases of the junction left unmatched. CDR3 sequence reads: CASSYGQGRHEQYF. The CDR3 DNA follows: TGTGCCAGCAGTTATGGACAGGGGCGGCACGAGCAGTACTTC.

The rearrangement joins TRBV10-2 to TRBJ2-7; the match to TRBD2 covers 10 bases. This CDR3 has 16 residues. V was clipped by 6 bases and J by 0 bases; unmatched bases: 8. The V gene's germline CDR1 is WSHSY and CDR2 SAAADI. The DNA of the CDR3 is TGCGCCAGCAGGGCAGCCGGGACTAGCGACTCCTACGAGCAGTACTTC. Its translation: CASRAAGTSDSYEQYF.

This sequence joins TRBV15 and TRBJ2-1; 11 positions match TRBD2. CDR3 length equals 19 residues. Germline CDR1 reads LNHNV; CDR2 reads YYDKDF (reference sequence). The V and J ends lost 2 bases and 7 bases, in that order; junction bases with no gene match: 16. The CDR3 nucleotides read TGTGCCACCAGCAGACCCCATACAGGGTTAGCGGGAGGGGGGAATGAGCAGTTCTTC. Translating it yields CATSRPHTGLAGGGNEQFF.

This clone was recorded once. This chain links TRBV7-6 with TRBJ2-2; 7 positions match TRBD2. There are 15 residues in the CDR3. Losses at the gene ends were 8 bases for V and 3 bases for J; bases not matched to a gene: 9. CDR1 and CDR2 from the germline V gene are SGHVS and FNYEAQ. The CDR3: CASQKRAGDTGELFF. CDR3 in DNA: TGTGCCAGCCAAAAGCGTGCGGGAGACACCGGGGAGCTGTTTTTT.

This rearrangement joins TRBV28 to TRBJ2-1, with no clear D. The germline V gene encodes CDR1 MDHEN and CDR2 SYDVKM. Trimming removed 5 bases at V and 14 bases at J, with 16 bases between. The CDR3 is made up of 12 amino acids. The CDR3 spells CASSPSRSTKFF. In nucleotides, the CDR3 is TGTGCCAGCAGTCCCTCTAGGTCGACGAAGTTCTTC.

In DNA form, the CDR3 reads TGTGCCAGCAGTAATCGGCCGGGACAGGGGTCCCACTCCTACGAGCAGTACTTC. It translates to CASSNRPGQGSHSYEQYF. The chain has TRBV27 and TRBJ2-7; 10 positions match TRBD1. With 5 bases clipped from V and 0 bases from J, the junction kept 13 bases outside the gene matches. From germline, CDR1 is MNHEY and CDR2 SMNVEV (reference sequence). There are 18 residues in the CDR3.

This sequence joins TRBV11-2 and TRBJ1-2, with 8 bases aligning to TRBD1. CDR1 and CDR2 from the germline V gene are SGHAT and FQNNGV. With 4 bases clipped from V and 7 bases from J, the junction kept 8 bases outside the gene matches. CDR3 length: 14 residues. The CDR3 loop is CASSSRTGNGGYTF. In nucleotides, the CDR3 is TGTGCCAGCAGCTCTAGGACAGGGAACGGTGGCTACACCTTC.

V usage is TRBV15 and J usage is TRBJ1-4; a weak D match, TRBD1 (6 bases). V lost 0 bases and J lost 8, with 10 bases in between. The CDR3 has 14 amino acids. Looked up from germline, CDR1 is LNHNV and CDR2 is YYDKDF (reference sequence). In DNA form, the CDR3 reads TGTGCCACCAGCAGAGATCGGGGGGCAGAAAAACTGTTTTTT. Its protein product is CATSRDRGAEKLFF.

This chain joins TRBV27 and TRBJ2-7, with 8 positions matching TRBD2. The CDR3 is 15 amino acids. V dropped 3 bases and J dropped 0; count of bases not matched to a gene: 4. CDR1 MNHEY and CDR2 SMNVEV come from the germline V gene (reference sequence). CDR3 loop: CASSLSGSLSYEQYF. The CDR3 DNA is TGTGCCAGCAGTTTGAGCGGGAGCCTCTCCTACGAGCAGTACTTC.

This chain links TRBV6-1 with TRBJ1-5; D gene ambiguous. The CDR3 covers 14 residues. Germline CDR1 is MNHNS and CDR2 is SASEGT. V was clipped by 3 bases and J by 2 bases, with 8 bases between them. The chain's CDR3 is CASSDMRGNQPQHF. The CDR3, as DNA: TGTGCCAGCAGTGATATGAGGGGCAATCAGCCCCAGCATTTT.

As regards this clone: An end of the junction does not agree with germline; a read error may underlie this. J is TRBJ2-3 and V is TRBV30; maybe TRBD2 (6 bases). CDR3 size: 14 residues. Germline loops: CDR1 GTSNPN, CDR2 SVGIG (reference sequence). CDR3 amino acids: CAGRRPGGTDTQYF. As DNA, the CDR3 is TGTGCCGGGAGGAGACCCGGAGGCACAGATACGCAGTATTTT.

CDR3 nucleotide sequence: TGTGCCAGCTCATCAAAAGGGGGTTTTAACTATGGCTACACCTTC. It codes for CASSSKGGFNYGYTF. V and J are TRBV18 and TRBJ1-2; weak D call: TRBD1 (6 bases). The germline V gene has CDR1 KGHSH and CDR2 LQKENI. V dropped 5 bases and J dropped 1 base, with 14 bases sitting between them. The CDR3 totals 15 residues.

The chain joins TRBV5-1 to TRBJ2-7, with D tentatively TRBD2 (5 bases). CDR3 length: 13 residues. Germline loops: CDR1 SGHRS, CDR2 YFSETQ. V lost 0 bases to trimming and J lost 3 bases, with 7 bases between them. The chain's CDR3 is CASSLGEFYEQYF. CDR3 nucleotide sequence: TGCGCCAGCAGCTTGGGGGAGTTCTACGAGCAGTACTTC.

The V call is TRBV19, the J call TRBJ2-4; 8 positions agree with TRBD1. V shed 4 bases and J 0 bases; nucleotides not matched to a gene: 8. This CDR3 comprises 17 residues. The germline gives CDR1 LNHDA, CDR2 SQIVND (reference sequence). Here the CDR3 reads CASSTRGLILAKNIQYF. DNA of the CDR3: TGTGCCAGTAGTACCAGGGGGCTTATTTTAGCCAAAAACATTCAGTACTTC.

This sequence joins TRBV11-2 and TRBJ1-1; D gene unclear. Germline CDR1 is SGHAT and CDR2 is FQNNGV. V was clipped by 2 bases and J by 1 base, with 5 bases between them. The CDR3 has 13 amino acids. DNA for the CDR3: TGTGCCAGCAGCTTAAGGAGGAACACTGAAGCTTTCTTT. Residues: CASSLRRNTEAFF.